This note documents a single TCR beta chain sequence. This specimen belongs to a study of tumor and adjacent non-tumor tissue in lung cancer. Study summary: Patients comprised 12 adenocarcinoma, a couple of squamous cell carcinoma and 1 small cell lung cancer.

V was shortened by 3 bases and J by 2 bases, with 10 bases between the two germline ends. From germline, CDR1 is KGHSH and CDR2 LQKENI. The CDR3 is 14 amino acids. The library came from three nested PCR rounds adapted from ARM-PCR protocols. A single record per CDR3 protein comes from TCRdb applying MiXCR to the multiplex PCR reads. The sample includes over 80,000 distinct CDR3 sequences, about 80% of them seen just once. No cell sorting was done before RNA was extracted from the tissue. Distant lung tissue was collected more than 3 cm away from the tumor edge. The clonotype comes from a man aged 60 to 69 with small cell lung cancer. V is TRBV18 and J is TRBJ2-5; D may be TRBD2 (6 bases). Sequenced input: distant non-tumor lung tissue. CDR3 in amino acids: CASSPLASQETQYF. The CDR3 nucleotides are TGTGCCAGCTCACCGCTAGCGTCGCAAGAGACCCAGTACTTC.